This entry concerns a single T cell receptor beta chain. These data come from a study of blood T cell repertoires in COVID-19. Overall study context: Samples came from the United States, Italy and Spain, spanning acute and convalescent COVID-19. Sample material is recorded as cDNA or gDNA derived from T cells, B-cell-depleted T cells, or PBMCs.

Under the authors' procedure: Amplification of reference gene primers was used by the study to estimate nucleated cell counts. Here immunoSEQ multiplex PCR was the method, and the copy in TCRdb shows in-frame clones only, minus some. V, J and clone size are those of that table, while D and trimming were read from the DNA. The table records about 170,000 clones, about nine tenths of them present only once. This CDR3 has 18 residues. Deletions cut 1 base from V and 2 bases from J, with 18 bases between. Germline V gene data show CDR1 as MGHRA and CDR2 as YSYEKL. The clonotype comes from a man between 65 and 85 years old with acute or convalescent COVID-19. The chain carries TRBV4-1 and TRBJ2-4; D unclear. The sample was peripheral blood. The CDR3 bases are TGCGCCAGCAGCCAAGTAGTGTCCACAGAACCGACCAAAAACATTCAGTACTTC. Its protein is CASSQVVSTEPTKNIQYF.